This T cell receptor (beta chain) was retrieved from a study of T cells in Graves' hyperthyroidism and ophthalmopathy. About the research overall: Peripheral blood samples were taken at initial diagnosis, prior to any treatment.

Comment on this clonotype: Antigen: not known.

Subjects aged 18 to 65 presented with newly diagnosed hyperthyroidism of less than 2 months' duration. Lactation, pregnancy, other autoimmune disease or uncontrolled infection led to exclusion of patients. Trimming cost V 6 bases and J 6 bases, with 24 bases left between them. The CDR3 has 15 residues. CDR1 is DFQATT, CDR2 SNEGSKA, per germline (reference sequence). General study points: Ophthalmopathy prediction by the model preceded onset by a median approximately 6.1 months.

Amplified TCR beta CDR3 regions derived from RNA transcripts. During a first-round RT-PCR of the TCR CDR3, the HTBI primer set was used. In TCRdb, the multiplex PCR reads were re-called with MiXCR into one record per CDR3 protein. The table shows 600,000 or so distinct CDR3 sequences, with around 15% occurring only once. This TCR was sampled from a woman under 40 with Graves' hyperthyroidism. This chain joins TRBV20-1 and TRBJ2-7; D perhaps matches TRBD2 (6 bases). Input material: blood. CDR3 loop: CSASAPATGAFEQYF. The CDR3 DNA sequence: TGCAGTGCGTCCGCTCCCGCGACGGGAGCTTTCGAGCAGTACTTC.